Listed below are T cell receptor beta chains from one sample, sequenced in a study of T cells expressing NK-cell markers. TCRdb reanalyzed the 5' RACE reads and collapses them to one entry per CDR3 protein, without DNA. The sample has about 190,000 distinct CDR3 sequences. Sequencing was carried out using blood T cells: a sorted CD56 or NKG2C T cell subset, CD4+ or CD8+ T cells, or bulk PBMC T cells (not recorded which). All receptors derive from a man aged 18-69 years in good health. Each CDR3 is given with its conserved first and last residue. Each record gives: J gene, V gene, CDR3 protein.

>TRBJ2-5|TRBV2
CASSVFRESGVSQYF
>TRBJ2-5|TRBV19
CASSLRGPLVQETQYF
>TRBJ1-1|TRBV29-1
CSAKEGLEAFF
>TRBJ2-2|TRBV3-1
CASSPWTLHTGELFF
>TRBJ2-3|TRBV27
CASSSPSSGLYTDTQYF
>TRBJ1-1|TRBV5-6
CASSSTVHNTEAFF
>TRBJ1-5|TRBV28
CASSFRTGESQPQHF
>TRBJ1-1|TRBV7-9
CASSLAGGFMNTEAFF
>TRBJ2-1|TRBV20-1
CSAGGGGGSPYNEQFF
>TRBJ1-2|TRBV7-9
CASSQPGQAYGYTF
>TRBJ1-5|TRBV6-2/TRBV6-3
CASRPDRLGQPQHF
>TRBJ1-1|TRBV18
CASSSGQGAGGAFF
>TRBJ2-1|TRBV13
CASSSLGGTSYNEQFF
>TRBJ1-1|TRBV4-1
CASRRMGQGTEAFF
>TRBJ2-7|TRBV5-1
CASSLTSGGAIGTYEQYF
>TRBJ2-5|TRBV24-1
CATSAWGQEETQYF
>TRBJ2-7|TRBV20-1
CSARTSGVNEQYF
>TRBJ2-3|TRBV7-9
CASSSPGPAGDTQYF
>TRBJ2-3|TRBV2
CASSEGFRTSGPDTQYF
>TRBJ2-2|TRBV20-1
CSASPRDSDTGELFF
>TRBJ2-5|TRBV7-6
CASSFTGVETQYF
>TRBJ2-1|TRBV9
CASSAPWGNEQFF
>TRBJ2-7|TRBV6-5
CASSYGQGRGYEQYF
>TRBJ2-5|TRBV4-2
CASSQDFSGLAVQETQYF
>TRBJ2-7|TRBV6-1
CASSLSTGGSYEQYF
>TRBJ2-7|TRBV5-1
CASSFLQGQSEQYF